Listed here are 2 T cell receptor beta chains from one sample, sequenced in a study of T cells in Graves' hyperthyroidism and ophthalmopathy. Authors of the study amplified TCR beta CDR3 regions from RNA transcripts. The TCR CDR3 first-round RT-PCR relied on the HTBI primer set. TCRdb reanalysed the multiplex PCR reads using MiXCR and keeps one entry per CDR3 protein. The repertoire has 95,000 to 110,000 distinct CDR3 sequences, roughly 15% of them found once; the top ten carry around 42%. The sequenced material came from blood. Source of these receptors: a woman in her 50s with Graves' hyperthyroidism.

This clonotype turned up a few times. The J gene is TRBJ1-5, the V gene TRBV19, with D possibly matching TRBD1 (5 bases). Germline V gene lookup returns CDR1 LNHDA and CDR2 SQIVND (reference sequence). The CDR3 loop spans 14 amino acids. V lost 6 bases, J lost 1 base, and 10 bases lay in between. Written as DNA, the CDR3 is TGTGCCAGTAGAATGGGACCGAGCAATCAGCCCCAGCATTTT. The encoded protein is CASRMGPSNQPQHF.

The sample holds many counts of this clonotype. The rearrangement joins TRBV7-2 to TRBJ1-1; 10 bases are shared with TRBD1. Germline-derived CDR1 and CDR2 are SGHTA and FQGNSA. With V trimmed by 7 bases and J by 4 bases, 6 bases remained unmatched. This CDR3 region has 14 residues. This CDR3 reads CASTNRQGATEAFF. The CDR3 region has the DNA TGTGCCAGCACAAATCGACAGGGGGCCACTGAAGCTTTCTTT. The full variable domain, with the rest looked up from reference TRBV7-2 and TRBJ1-1, is GAGVSQSPSNKVTEKGKDVELRCDPISGHTALYWYRQSLGQGLEFLIYFQGNSAPDKSGLPSDRFSAERTGGSVSTLTIQRTQQEDSAVYLCASTNRQGATEAFFGQGTRLTVV.